These 22 T cell receptor beta chains share one sample of origin, sequenced in a study of T cells in Graves' hyperthyroidism and ophthalmopathy. Amplification of TCR beta CDR3 regions was performed using RNA transcripts as template. In the first-round RT-PCR of the TCR CDR3, the HTBI primer set was used. TCRdb recomputed calls from the multiplex PCR reads with MiXCR, one row per CDR3 protein. Among about 420,000 distinct CDR3 sequences listed, about a sixth were seen once. Sequenced material: blood. These receptors were obtained from a woman under 30 with Graves' hyperthyroidism.

This clonotype was counted only a few times. The V and J genes are TRBV20-1 and TRBJ1-5; D call uncertain. Trimming removed 3 bases from V and 5 bases from J, with 8 bases in between. Germline lookup yields CDR1 DFQATT and CDR2 SNEGSKA (reference sequence). The CDR3 is 12 amino acids. The CDR3 nucleotides are TGCAGTGCTAGTCCCACCGATCAGCCCCAGCATTTT. It translates to CSASPTDQPQHF.

This clonotype was counted only a few times. This may come from a read error, since a much larger clone is one base off. This sequence joins TRBV7-9 and TRBJ2-7; D assignment may be TRBD1 or TRBD2 (5 bases each). The CDR3 is 15 amino acids. V was pared by 5 bases and J by 4 bases, with 18 bases between. Germline CDR1 reads SEHNR; CDR2 reads FQNEAQ (reference sequence). The CDR3 loop reads CASSPRAGSGYEQYF. As DNA, the CDR3 is TGTGCCAGCAGCCCTCGGGCAGGGAGTGGGTACGAGCAGTACTTC.

The rearrangement joins TRBV29-1 to TRBJ2-1; 7 positions agree with TRBD1. After removal of 3 bases from V and 6 bases from J, the junction contained 11 bases not matched to a gene. The CDR3 is made up of 15 amino acids. The germline gives CDR1 SQVTM, CDR2 ANQGSEA. The CDR3: CSVDSLDRTGNEQFF. For the CDR3, the DNA is TGCAGCGTTGACTCTCTGGACAGGACGGGCAATGAGCAGTTCTTC.

This clonotype appeared a few times. The chain carries TRBV25-1 and TRBJ1-5; maybe TRBD1 (5 bases). CDR1 and CDR2 from the germline V gene are MGHDK and SYGVNS. Trimming pared 6 bases from V and 6 bases from J, leaving 18 bases between. This CDR3 region has 15 residues. CDR3 DNA sequence: TGTGCCAGCAGCCCATCGGGGGGAAGCGGTCAGCCCCAGCATTTT. Translated: CASSPSGGSGQPQHF.

This clonotype is a singleton in its sample. This chain uses TRBV5-1 with TRBJ2-1, with D perhaps matching TRBD2 (5 bases). V was shortened by 4 bases and J by 0 bases, with 14 bases between the two germline ends. The CDR3 is made up of 16 amino acids. Germline CDR1 and CDR2: SGHRS and YFSETQ. The CDR3 DNA reads TGCGCCAGCAGCCCGAACGAGGGTCTCTCCTACAATGAGCAGTTCTTC. This codes for CASSPNEGLSYNEQFF.

This clonotype was picked up a small number of times. V and J are TRBV3-1 and TRBJ2-1; TRBD1 agrees at 7 bases. J gave up 2 bases and V 4 bases, and 5 bases lay outside the gene matches. Germline V gene data show CDR1 as LGHDT and CDR2 as YNNKEL (reference sequence). The CDR3 extends over 15 amino acids. CDR3 coding DNA: TGTGCCAGCAGCCCGGGACAGCGACCCTACAATGAGCAGTTCTTC. This codes for CASSPGQRPYNEQFF.

The chain is built from TRBV6-2 or TRBV6-3 and TRBJ2-7; the match to TRBD2 covers 8 bases. The germline CDR1 and CDR2 sequences are MNHEY and SVGEGT. This CDR3 contains 16 residues. The ends lost 5 bases at V and 2 bases at J; junction bases unmatched: 11. CDR3 sequence reads: CASSPLTSAIPYEQYF. In DNA form, the CDR3 reads TGTGCCAGCAGTCCCCTGACTAGCGCCATACCCTACGAGCAGTACTTC.

This clonotype was seen many times. The chain couples TRBV30 to TRBJ2-2; 7 nucleotides match TRBD2. The CDR3 runs 14 residues. With V trimmed by 5 bases and J by 7 bases, 10 bases remained unmatched. Germline V gene lookup returns CDR1 GTSNPN and CDR2 SVGIG (reference sequence). CDR3 DNA: TGTGCCTGGCTTTCTAACGGGGGGATCGGGGAGCTGTTTTTT. Its translation is CAWLSNGGIGELFF.

This clonotype was counted many times. The rearrangement joins TRBV20-1 to TRBJ2-3; TRBD2 matches 10 bases. V shed 0 bases and J 1 base; nucleotides not matched to a gene: 4. Looked up from germline, CDR1 is DFQATT and CDR2 is SNEGSKA (reference sequence). The CDR3 length is 16 residues. As DNA, the CDR3 is TGCAGTGCTAGAGATGGCCTAGCGGGGGGCACAGATACGCAGTATTTT. This sequence encodes CSARDGLAGGTDTQYF.

There are many counts of this clonotype. V gene TRBV2 combines with J gene TRBJ2-1; 8 nucleotides line up with TRBD1. The CDR3 contains 16 residues. Germline V lookup: CDR1 SNHLY, CDR2 FYNNEI. The V gene end was trimmed by 6 bases and the J gene end by 7 bases; junction bases not matched to a gene: 14. The CDR3 DNA follows: TGTGCCAGCAGCGCAATCCCGGGACAGGCTAAAAATGAGCAGTTCTTC. Its protein is CASSAIPGQAKNEQFF.

This clonotype has at least ten counts. This chain uses TRBV3-1 with TRBJ2-5; 12 positions match TRBD2. The germline V gene encodes CDR1 LGHDT and CDR2 YNNKEL (reference sequence). Losses at the gene ends were 4 bases for V and 4 bases for J; bases not matched to a gene: 13. The CDR3 is 18 amino acids. CDR3 residues: CASSPSASSGRAGETQYF. The DNA of the CDR3 is TGTGCCAGCAGCCCATCCGCCTCTAGCGGGAGGGCCGGAGAGACCCAGTACTTC.

This clonotype was seen ten or more times. The V and J genes are TRBV18 and TRBJ2-7, with D possibly called TRBD1 or TRBD2 (6 bases each). The germline V gene encodes CDR1 KGHSH and CDR2 LQKENI. This CDR3 is 14 amino acids long. V shed 6 bases and J shed 6 bases, with 18 bases lying between them. The CDR3 is CASSYTGAVGEQYF. The CDR3 DNA sequence: TGTGCCAGCTCGTATACGGGGGCGGTGGGCGAGCAGTACTTC.

This clonotype showed up many times. The chain uses TRBV18 and TRBJ2-7; perhaps TRBD2 as D (7 bases). V was cut by 0 bases and J by 2 bases, with 14 bases left in between. From germline, CDR1 is KGHSH and CDR2 LQKENI. This CDR3 is 16 amino acids long. The CDR3 DNA is TGTGCCAGCTCACCACCTGGGCAGGGGAGGGCCTACGAGCAGTACTTC. Residues: CASSPPGQGRAYEQYF.

At least ten counts were recorded for this clonotype. The DNA for the CDR3 is TGTGCCAGCAGCTTAGGGGGAGGCTACGAGCAGTACTTC. Translating it yields CASSLGGGYEQYF. This sequence joins TRBV7-3 and TRBJ2-7; the D gene is possibly TRBD2 (6 bases). This CDR3 has 13 residues. Germline CDR1 is SGHTA and CDR2 is FQGTGA. V was shortened by 2 bases and J by 3 bases, with 8 bases between the two germline ends.

This clonotype was observed many times. The chain joins TRBV5-1 to TRBJ1-2; tentative D call: TRBD1 (6 bases). In germline, CDR1 is SGHRS, CDR2 YFSETQ. Trimming took 3 bases from V and 6 from J, leaving 18 bases between them. This CDR3 comprises 15 residues. The CDR3 sequence is CASSSPGEVGDGYTF. In nucleotides, the CDR3 is TGCGCCAGCAGCTCTCCAGGGGAAGTGGGGGATGGCTACACCTTC.

The CDR3 nucleotides read TGTGCCAGCAGCTTCGGGACAGGGGATGAGCAGTTCTTC. Translated: CASSFGTGDEQFF. The genes are TRBV7-2 and TRBJ2-1, with 10 nucleotides matching TRBD1. Germline V gives CDR1 SGHTA, CDR2 FQGNSA. Trimming cost V 3 bases and J 8 bases; bases outside gene matches: 1. The CDR3 consists of 13 residues.

This chain joins TRBV6-2 or TRBV6-3 and TRBJ2-7, with a weak D call TRBD1 (6 bases). The ends were cut back, 5 bases at V and 3 bases at J, with 14 bases in the middle. There are 14 residues in the CDR3. CDR1 and CDR2 from the germline V gene are MNHEY and SVGEGT. The CDR3 DNA reads TGTGCCAGCAGTCCCTGGCAACAGGGCTACGAGCAGTACTTC. This encodes CASSPWQQGYEQYF.

J is TRBJ2-1 and V is TRBV6-1, with 10 bases fitting TRBD2. The J segment lost 2 bases and the V segment lost 6 bases, leaving 7 bases of the junction unmatched. The CDR3 sequence is 16 residues long. CDR1 MNHNS and CDR2 SASEGT come from the germline V gene. CDR3 protein: CASSLGLAPAYNEQFF. DNA for the CDR3: TGTGCCAGCAGCCTGGGACTAGCGCCAGCCTACAATGAGCAGTTCTTC.

This clonotype turned up a few times. The rearrangement joins TRBV6-1 to TRBJ1-3, with D perhaps TRBD1 (6 bases). The CDR3 has 15 residues. Per germline, CDR1 MNHNS and CDR2 SASEGT. Trimming stripped 6 bases from V and 3 bases from J, with 15 bases between. CDR3 nucleotide sequence: TGTGCCAGCAGATCATCAGGGGCGGATGGAAACACCATATATTTT. This codes for CASRSSGADGNTIYF.

Regarding this clonotype: The germline gene is not matched at one end of the junction; a read error may be the cause. The chain uses TRBV5-1 and TRBJ1-2, with D perhaps TRBD1 (5 bases). Germline V gene lookup returns CDR1 SGHRS and CDR2 YFSETQ. This CDR3 has 14 residues. The CDR3 sequence: CASSLAIGVYGYTF. CDR3 coding DNA: TGTGCCAGCAGCTTGGCAATAGGGGTTTATGGCTACACCTTC. Variable domain in full (rest from reference TRBV5-1 and TRBJ1-2): KAGVTQTPRYLIKTRGQQVTLSCSPISGHRSVSWYQQTPGQGLQFLFEYFSETQRNKGNFPGRFSGRQFSNSRSEMNVSTLELGDSALYLCASSLAIGVYGYTFGSGTRLTVV.

This clonotype came up a few times. The rearrangement links TRBV7-6 to TRBJ2-1; 8 positions agree with TRBD1. The length of the CDR3 is 18 residues. J lost 1 base, V lost 2 bases, and 10 bases had no gene match. The germline V gene has CDR1 SGHVS and CDR2 FNYEAQ. CDR3 DNA sequence: TGTGCCAGCAGCTTACTCTTTAGGACAGGGCCTTCCTACAATGAGCAGTTCTTC. Translated: CASSLLFRTGPSYNEQFF.

This clonotype was recorded a few times. Possible read error: a much larger clone is one base away. The V gene is TRBV12-5, the J gene TRBJ2-5; maybe TRBD1 (6 bases). V lost 6 bases to trimming and J lost 5 bases, with 16 bases between them. The length of the CDR3 is 14 residues. Germline lookup yields CDR1 LGHNT and CDR2 FRNRAP. The CDR3 coding sequence is TGTGCTAGTGGGACAGGTGGACCGCGGGAGACCCAGTACTTC. Encoded protein: CASGTGGPRETQYF.